The 25 T cell receptor beta chains presented below share a single source sample, sequenced in a study of cytomegalovirus exposure and HLA in healthy donors. The PCR ran on 60 Vbeta and 13 Jbeta primers. Assay: immunoSEQ multiplex PCR; the TCRdb copy retains only in-frame clones and omits some. The sample holds 80,000 to 95,000 clones, 55% to 75% seen once. Sequencing was carried out using PBMCs. Source of these receptors: a woman between 50 and 59 years old in good health and CMV-seropositive.

The rearrangement uses TRBV28 and TRBJ1-1, with a weak D call TRBD1 (6 bases). Between the trimmed V and J ends, which lost 5 bases and 1 base, there was a span of 14 bases. Germline-derived CDR1 and CDR2 are MDHEN and SYDVKM. The CDR3 runs to 15 residues. The CDR3 DNA follows: TGTGCCAGCAGTGTTCCCTGGGGGCCGAACACTGAAGCTTTCTTT. Its protein product is CASSVPWGPNTEAFF. Full variable domain (remainder filled in from reference TRBV28 and TRBJ1-1): DVKVTQSSRYLVKRTGEKVFLECVQDMDHENMFWYRQDPGLGLRLIYFSYDVKMKEKGDIPEGYSVSREKKERFSLILESASTNQTSMYLCASSVPWGPNTEAFFGQGTRLTVV.

The gene calls are TRBV6-1 and TRBJ1-6; TRBD1 is a possible D gene (5 bases). The germline V gene has CDR1 MNHNS and CDR2 SASEGT. This CDR3 spans 12 amino acids. V shed 11 bases and J shed 6 bases, with 11 bases lying between them. The DNA of the CDR3 is TGTGCCGGGGGACTGTTTAATTCACCCCTCCACTTT. Amino acids: CAGGLFNSPLHF.

V usage is TRBV4-3 and J usage is TRBJ1-6; D might be TRBD1 (5 bases). Trimming shortened V by 2 bases and J by 4 bases, and 12 bases separated the two germline ends. The CDR3 has 16 amino acids. The germline V gene has CDR1 LGHNA and CDR2 YSLEER. The CDR3 reads CASSQRDSGYNSPLHF. CDR3 bases: TGCGCCAGCAGCCAACGGGACTCTGGGTATAATTCACCCCTCCACTTT.

The chain has TRBV11-2 and TRBJ1-2, with a weak D call TRBD1 (5 bases). The germline V and J ends were trimmed by 4 bases and 7 bases, with 16 bases remaining between them. Per the germline V gene, CDR1 is SGHAT and CDR2 is FQNNGV. The CDR3 runs 14 residues. The CDR3 DNA follows: TGTGCCAGCAGCTCCCCGCGGAGGGGCTCTGGCTACACCTTC. It codes for CASSSPRRGSGYTF.

This chain links TRBV6-5 with TRBJ2-1; D ambiguous. This CDR3 is built from 14 residues. The germline CDR1 and CDR2 sequences are MNHEY and SVGAGI. The germline V and J ends were trimmed by 7 bases and 9 bases, with 19 bases remaining between them. In nucleotides, the CDR3 is TGTGCCAGCACCAACCCCCACAGCCCTGGTGAGCAGTTCTTC. Protein: CASTNPHSPGEQFF.

The chain uses TRBV28 and TRBJ2-3; 12 positions match TRBD2. The CDR3 spans 17 residues. The J segment lost 0 bases and the V segment lost 6 bases, leaving 7 bases of the junction unmatched. Germline assignment: CDR1 MDHEN and CDR2 SYDVKM. CDR3 sequence reads: CASSPALAGGSTDTQYF. The CDR3, as DNA: TGTGCCAGCAGCCCTGCGCTAGCGGGAGGGAGCACAGATACGCAGTATTTT.

The CDR3 region is CASTMGGQPQHF. CDR3 sequence (DNA): TGTGCCAGTACCATGGGGGGTCAGCCCCAGCATTTT. The V and J genes are TRBV19 and TRBJ1-5, with D maybe TRBD1 (5 bases). The CDR3 contains 12 residues. Trimming removed 7 bases from V and 6 bases from J, with 10 bases in between. Germline loops: CDR1 LNHDA, CDR2 SQIVND (reference sequence). Full variable domain (outside the CDR3, taken from reference TRBV19 and TRBJ1-5): DGGITQSPKYLFRKEGQNVTLSCEQNLNHDAMYWYRQDPGQGLRLIYYSQIVNDFQKGDIAEGYSVSREKKESFPLTVTSAQKNPTAFYLCASTMGGQPQHFGDGTRLSIL.

The CDR3 spells CASSPGGQGNGYTF. CDR3 DNA sequence: TGTGCCAGCAGTCCCGGGGGACAGGGAAATGGCTACACCTTC. The chain combines TRBV6-1 with TRBJ1-2; TRBD1 matches at 9 bases. The CDR3 length is 14 residues. Germline V CDR1 and CDR2: MNHNS, SASEGT. V trimming: 5 bases; J trimming: 6 bases; junction bases outside the gene matches: 7.

This clone was observed once. This chain connects TRBV28 to TRBJ2-3, with 11 bases aligning to TRBD2. Germline-derived CDR1 and CDR2 are MDHEN and SYDVKM. This CDR3 has 15 residues. With V trimmed by 5 bases and J by 3 bases, 4 bases remained unmatched. CDR3 protein: CASSGSGRGTDTQYF. For the CDR3, the DNA is TGTGCCAGCAGTGGTAGCGGGAGGGGGACAGATACGCAGTATTTT.

The chain joins TRBV6-6 to TRBJ2-2; possibly TRBD1 for D (6 bases). Per the germline V gene, CDR1 is MNHNY and CDR2 is SVGAGI (reference sequence). Trimming took off 5 bases at V and 0 bases at J, with 10 bases between the two ends. The CDR3 runs 15 residues. The CDR3 spells CASSPQGANTGELFF. The CDR3 nucleotides read TGTGCCAGCAGTCCACAGGGAGCGAACACCGGGGAGCTGTTTTTT.

The chain employs TRBV10-1 and TRBJ2-2; 7 bases match TRBD1. The CDR3 contains 14 residues. The germline CDR1 and CDR2 sequences are WNHNN and SYGVQD (reference sequence). J gave up 3 bases and V 3 bases, and 1 base lay outside the gene matches. The CDR3 reads CASSDTGDTGELFF. CDR3 DNA sequence: TGCGCCAGCAGTGATACAGGGGACACCGGGGAGCTGTTTTTT.

The J gene is TRBJ2-3, the V gene TRBV15; D remains unclear. This CDR3 contains 16 residues. Germline CDR1 and CDR2: LNHNV and YYDKDF (reference sequence). The V and J ends lost 0 bases and 2 bases respectively, with 12 bases between them. In nucleotides, the CDR3 is TGTGCCACCAGCAGAGATGGGCAAGCCTACACAGATACGCAGTATTTT. This sequence encodes CATSRDGQAYTDTQYF.

This sequence joins TRBV19 and TRBJ2-4; 7 nucleotides line up with TRBD1. The CDR3 totals 16 residues. Per germline, CDR1 LNHDA and CDR2 SQIVND (reference sequence). With 6 bases clipped from V and 0 bases from J, the junction kept 8 bases outside the gene matches. CDR3 sequence reads: CASSLRDSSAKNIQYF. The CDR3 nucleotides are TGTGCCAGTAGCCTGAGGGACAGTTCAGCCAAAAACATTCAGTACTTC.

This clone was counted once. This chain joins TRBV5-1 and TRBJ1-4, with unresolved D. CDR3 size: 12 residues. The V end lost 5 bases, the J end lost 4 bases, and 6 bases lay between the germline ends. Germline CDR1 and CDR2: SGHRS and YFSETQ. The CDR3 loop reads CASRPDNEKLFF. CDR3 in DNA: TGCGCCAGCAGGCCAGATAATGAAAAACTGTTTTTT.

This chain uses TRBV9 with TRBJ2-1; 8 nucleotides line up with TRBD2. The CDR3 has 15 amino acids. CDR1 and CDR2 from the germline V gene are SGDLS and YYNGEE. Losses at the gene ends were 1 base for V and 4 bases for J; bases not matched to a gene: 4. CDR3 amino acids: CASSVRTSGYNEQFF. In nucleotides, the CDR3 is TGTGCCAGCAGCGTAAGAACTAGCGGATACAATGAGCAGTTCTTC.

V gene TRBV27 combines with J gene TRBJ2-7, with 7 bases that match TRBD2. With 6 bases clipped from V and 6 bases from J, the junction kept 17 bases outside the gene matches. Germline assignment: CDR1 MNHEY and CDR2 SMNVEV (reference sequence). This CDR3 has 16 residues. CDR3: CASSFDQAGDIGEQYF. The CDR3 DNA is TGTGCCAGCAGCTTTGACCAGGCGGGAGATATTGGCGAGCAGTACTTC.

The chain employs TRBV19 and TRBJ2-2; D is ambiguous. Germline lookup yields CDR1 LNHDA and CDR2 SQIVND (reference sequence). The CDR3 totals 13 residues. V was trimmed by 1 base and J by 5 bases, leaving 5 bases between them. The CDR3 DNA reads as TGTGCCAGTAGTATAGCTCGGACCGGGGAGCTGTTTTTT. It specifies CASSIARTGELFF. The full variable domain, completed using reference TRBV19 and TRBJ2-2, is DGGITQSPKYLFRKEGQNVTLSCEQNLNHDAMYWYRQDPGQGLRLIYYSQIVNDFQKGDIAEGYSVSREKKESFPLTVTSAQKNPTAFYLCASSIARTGELFFGEGSRLTVL.

The gene calls are TRBV30 and TRBJ1-1, with D hard to call. The CDR3 has 12 residues. CDR1 GTSNPN and CDR2 SVGIG come from the germline V gene (reference sequence). The V end was cut by 8 bases, the J end by 1 base, with 11 bases between. Here the CDR3 reads CAQSGQNTEAFF. Written as DNA, the CDR3 is TGTGCCCAGAGCGGGCAGAACACTGAAGCTTTCTTT.

As for this clone: At the DNA level, this CDR3 is encoded by other sequences in the same sample as well. The chain joins TRBV6-5 to TRBJ2-1; perhaps TRBD2 as D (5 bases). The CDR3 spans 16 residues. Germline CDR1 and CDR2: MNHEY and SVGAGI. With 0 bases removed from V and 2 bases from J, the gap between germline ends came to 11 bases. For the CDR3, the DNA is TGTGCCAGCAGTTACTCGAATCGGGGTCCCTACAATGAGCAGTTCTTC. Translation: CASSYSNRGPYNEQFF.

This clone was detected once. The rearrangement links TRBV30 to TRBJ2-2; D gene uncertain. Trimming cost V 2 bases and J 5 bases, with 12 bases left between them. From germline, CDR1 is GTSNPN and CDR2 SVGIG (reference sequence). CDR3 size: 14 residues. CDR3 sequence reads: CAWSRTLGTGELFF. DNA of the CDR3: TGTGCCTGGAGTCGAACTCTCGGGACCGGGGAGCTGTTTTTT.

V usage is TRBV5-1 and J usage is TRBJ2-5, with D unresolved. V was trimmed by 2 bases and J by 1 base, leaving 12 bases between them. Germline V gene data show CDR1 as SGHRS and CDR2 as YFSETQ. This CDR3 comprises 15 residues. The CDR3 sequence: CASSLLLGIQETQYF. The DNA of the CDR3 is TGCGCCAGCAGCTTACTATTAGGTATCCAAGAGACCCAGTACTTC.

This clone has only a few counts. The chain recombines TRBV6-5 with TRBJ1-5; D unclear. The germline CDR1 and CDR2 sequences are MNHEY and SVGAGI. CDR3 length equals 12 residues. The ends were cut back, 6 bases at V and 4 bases at J, with 7 bases in the middle. This CDR3 is CASSGPNQPQHF. Here the CDR3 DNA reads TGTGCCAGCAGCGGTCCGAATCAGCCCCAGCATTTT.

This sequence joins TRBV11-2 and TRBJ2-2, with 12 bases identical to TRBD2. Germline loops: CDR1 SGHAT, CDR2 FQNNGV. This CDR3 comprises 16 residues. Trimming cost V 5 bases and J 5 bases; bases outside gene matches: 6. This chain's CDR3 is CASSQTSGRRTGELFF. CDR3 nucleotides: TGTGCCAGCAGCCAAACTAGCGGGAGGAGGACCGGGGAGCTGTTTTTT.

The rearrangement joins TRBV10-3 to TRBJ1-1; no clear D. This CDR3 region has 12 residues. Trimming took off 9 bases at V and 1 base at J, with 9 bases between the two ends. Germline V gene sequence: CDR1 ENHRY, CDR2 SYGVKD. The CDR3 nucleotides read TGTGCCATTTCACGCGGGAACACTGAAGCTTTCTTT. It is translated as CAISRGNTEAFF.

The genes are TRBV4-2 and TRBJ2-7, with 9 bases fitting TRBD2. With V trimmed by 4 bases and J by 4 bases, 5 bases remained unmatched. From germline, CDR1 is LGHNA and CDR2 YNFKEQ. This CDR3 contains 14 residues. CDR3 nucleotide sequence: TGTGCCAGCAGCCGGACTAGCGTAGATTACGAGCAGTACTTC. Translated, it gives CASSRTSVDYEQYF.